Included here is one T cell receptor (beta chain) sequence, with context. The antigen is undetermined. Germline and junction disagree at one end, which may indicate a read error. This sample is drawn from a study of T-cell reconstitution after alpha-beta-depleted transplantation in children. Findings and caveats of the study: In some patients, recipient T cells and intrathymic progenitors surviving conditioning explained high day-60 diversity.

This CDR3 has 13 amino acids. Germline loops: CDR1 DFQATT, CDR2 SNEGSKA (reference sequence). This sample's TCRbeta library carried unique molecular identifier barcodes. In TCRdb, the PCR reads were re-called with MiXCR into one record per CDR3 protein. The sample shows 540,000 or so distinct CDR3 sequences, under 30% of them seen only once. The rearrangement uses TRBV20-1 and TRBJ1-5; 7 nucleotides agree with TRBD1. This TCR was sampled from a boy in the first two years of life who had a stem cell transplant for acute myeloid leukemia, so the T cells may come from the graft donor. The sequences come from PBMCs, mostly from graft donor cells, collected 360 days after TCRalphabeta/CD19-depleted stem cell transplant. CDR3 in DNA: TGCTGTGCCGCCACAGGGGACGAGCAGCCCCAGCATTTT. Amino acid sequence: CCAATGDEQPQHF.